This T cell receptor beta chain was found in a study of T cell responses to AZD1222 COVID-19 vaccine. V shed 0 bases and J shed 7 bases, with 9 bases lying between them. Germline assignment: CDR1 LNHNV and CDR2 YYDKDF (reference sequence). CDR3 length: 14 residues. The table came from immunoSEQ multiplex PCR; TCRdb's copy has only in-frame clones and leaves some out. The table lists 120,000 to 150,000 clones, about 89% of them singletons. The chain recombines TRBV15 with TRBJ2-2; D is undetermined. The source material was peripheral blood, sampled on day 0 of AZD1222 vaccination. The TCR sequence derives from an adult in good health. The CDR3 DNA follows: TGTGCCACCAGCAGAGATGCGGTTGTCGGGGAGCTGTTTTTT. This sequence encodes CATSRDAVVGELFF.